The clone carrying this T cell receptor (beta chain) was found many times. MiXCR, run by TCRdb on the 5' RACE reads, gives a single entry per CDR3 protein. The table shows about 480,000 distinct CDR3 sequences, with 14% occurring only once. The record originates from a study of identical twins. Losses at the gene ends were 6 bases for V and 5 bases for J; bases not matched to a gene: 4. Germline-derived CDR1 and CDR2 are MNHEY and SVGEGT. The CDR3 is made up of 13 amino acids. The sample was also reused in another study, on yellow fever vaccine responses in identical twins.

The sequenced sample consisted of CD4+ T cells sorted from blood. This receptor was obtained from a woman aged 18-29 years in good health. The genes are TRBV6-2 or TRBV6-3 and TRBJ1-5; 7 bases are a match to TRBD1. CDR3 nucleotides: TGTGCCAGCAGCCCCACAGGGGATCAGCCCCAGCATTTT. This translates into CASSPTGDQPQHF.